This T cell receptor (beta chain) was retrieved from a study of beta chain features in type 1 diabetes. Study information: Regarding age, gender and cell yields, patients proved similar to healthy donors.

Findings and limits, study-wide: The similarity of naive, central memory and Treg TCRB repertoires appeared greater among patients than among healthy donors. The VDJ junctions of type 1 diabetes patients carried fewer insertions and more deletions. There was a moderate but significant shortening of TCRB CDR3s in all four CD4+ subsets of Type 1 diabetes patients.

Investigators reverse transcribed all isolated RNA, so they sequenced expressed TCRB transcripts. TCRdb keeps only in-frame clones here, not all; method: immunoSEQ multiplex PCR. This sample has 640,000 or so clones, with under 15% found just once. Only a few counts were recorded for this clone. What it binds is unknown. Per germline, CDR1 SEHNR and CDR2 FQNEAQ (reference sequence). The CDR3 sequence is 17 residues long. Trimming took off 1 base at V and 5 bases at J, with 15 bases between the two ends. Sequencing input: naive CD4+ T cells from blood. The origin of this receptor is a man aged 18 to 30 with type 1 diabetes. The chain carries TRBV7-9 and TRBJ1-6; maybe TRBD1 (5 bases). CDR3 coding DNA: TGTGCCAGCAGCTTAGTTTGGGGCCGGGGGAATAATTCACCCCTCCACTTT. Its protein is CASSLVWGRGNNSPLHF.